A selection of T cell receptor beta chains follows, all from one sample in a study of cytomegalovirus exposure and HLA in healthy donors. Produced via immunoSEQ multiplex PCR; TCRdb's table is partial and in-frame only. The repertoire holds over 120,000 clones, with 75% to 85% as singletons. Sequences were obtained from PBMCs. Receptor source: a man in his forties or fifties in good health and CMV-seronegative. CDR3s include the opening cysteine and the closing phenylalanine or tryptophan. D genes are given only for firm matches. The size of a clone is reported for some rows only, either as once, few or many, or as a class for expanded clones.

len | j_gene | d_gene | v_gene | abundance | CDR3aa | CDR3nt
16 | TRBJ1-3 | - | TRBV7-2 | - | CASSLDRVSIGNTIYF | TGTGCCAGCAGCTTAGACAGGGTATCTATTGGAAACACCATATATTTT
16 | TRBJ2-3 | TRBD2 | TRBV9 | - | CASSVGVTSGTDTQYF | TGTGCCAGCAGCGTAGGGGTGACTAGCGGTACAGATACGCAGTATTTT
17 | TRBJ1-6 | TRBD1 | TRBV5-4 | - | CASSSDRGDSYNSPLHF | TGTGCCAGCAGCTCCGACAGGGGCGACTCCTATAATTCACCCCTCCACTTT
17 | TRBJ1-6 | - | TRBV5-1 | - | CASSLVMESSYNSPLHF | TGCGCCAGCAGCTTGGTAATGGAGAGCTCCTATAATTCACCCCTCCACTTT
14 | TRBJ2-2 | TRBD1 | TRBV12-5 | - | CASGTGQVTGELFF | TGTGCTAGTGGTACCGGACAGGTCACCGGGGAGCTGTTTTTT
17 | TRBJ2-7 | TRBD2 | TRBV19 | once | CASSMQRGGSSSYEQYF | TGTGCCAGTAGTATGCAGCGGGGGGGCAGTAGCTCCTACGAGCAGTACTTC
11 | TRBJ1-1 | - | TRBV20-1 | - | CSVALQGEAFF | TGCAGTGTCGCCTTACAGGGAGAAGCTTTCTTT
16 | TRBJ2-2 | TRBD2 | TRBV5-1 | - | CASSLSLAGNTGELFF | TGCGCCAGCAGCTTGAGCCTAGCGGGGAACACCGGGGAGCTGTTTTTT
17 | TRBJ1-3 | - | TRBV7-2 | - | CASSLVSDRSSGNTIYF | TGTGCCAGCAGCTTAGTCAGCGATCGAAGCTCTGGAAACACCATATATTTT
16 | TRBJ1-4 | TRBD1 | TRBV7-9 | - | CASSLAGTGLNEKLFF | TGTGCCAGCAGCTTAGCGGGGACAGGGTTAAATGAAAAACTGTTTTTT
12 | TRBJ1-5 | - | TRBV11-2 | - | CASSIGQGPQHF | TGTGCCAGCAGCATCGGACAAGGGCCCCAGCATTTT
14 | TRBJ1-1 | - | TRBV9 | - | CASSVSPGDTEAFF | TGTGCCAGCAGCGTTTCTCCCGGGGACACTGAAGCTTTCTTT
13 | TRBJ2-7 | - | TRBV6-5 | - | CASSYAGTPSQYF | TGTGCCAGCAGTTACGCGGGGACCCCCTCGCAGTACTTC
15 | TRBJ2-3 | TRBD2 | TRBV19 | - | CASRNLAGGRHTQYF | TGTGCCAGTAGGAACCTAGCGGGGGGGAGGCATACGCAGTATTTT
13 | TRBJ1-1 | - | TRBV4-3 | - | CASSQDRGTEAFF | TGCGCCAGCAGCCAAGACAGGGGCACTGAAGCTTTCTTT
14 | TRBJ2-7 | - | TRBV21-1 | - | CASSRDRGLHEQYF | TGTGCCAGCAGCCGAGACAGGGGGCTCCACGAGCAGTACTTC
13 | TRBJ1-2 | - | TRBV30 | - | CAWRGNRLGGYTF | TGTGCCTGGAGAGGCAACCGCCTCGGGGGCTACACCTTC
15 | TRBJ1-5 | TRBD1 | TRBV7-8 | - | CASSLRTGGVQPQHF | TGTGCCAGCAGCTTAAGGACAGGGGGCGTTCAGCCCCAGCATTTT
14 | TRBJ1-5 | TRBD1 | TRBV11-2 | - | CASSSGQSNQPQHF | TGTGCCAGCAGCTCGGGACAGAGCAATCAGCCCCAGCATTTT
14 | TRBJ1-1 | - | TRBV7-2 | - | CASSLDSGNTEAFF | TGTGCCAGCAGCTTAGATTCGGGAAACACTGAAGCTTTCTTT
14 | TRBJ1-6 | - | TRBV9 | - | CASSEEFSNSPLHF | TGTGCCAGCAGCGAAGAGTTTAGTAATTCACCCCTCCACTTT
15 | TRBJ1-1 | TRBD1 | TRBV5-8 | - | CASISGQGILTEAFF | TGTGCCAGCATAAGTGGACAGGGGATTCTCACTGAAGCTTTCTTT
17 | TRBJ2-7 | TRBD1 | TRBV5-6 | - | CASSLELSRTGVDEQYF | TGTGCCAGCAGCTTGGAACTTTCTCGGACAGGGGTGGACGAGCAGTACTTC
13 | TRBJ1-5 | - | TRBV10-1 | - | CASTTGLDQPQHF | TGCGCCAGCACTACAGGGCTGGATCAGCCCCAGCATTTT
16 | TRBJ2-5 | TRBD2 | TRBV5-1 | - | CASSLDRAGGVETQYF | TGCGCCAGCAGCTTGGATCGAGCGGGGGGCGTAGAGACCCAGTACTTC
15 | TRBJ2-7 | TRBD1 | TRBV10-3 | - | CAISEGTGVGYEQYF | TGTGCCATCAGTGAGGGGACAGGGGTAGGCTACGAGCAGTACTTC
16 | TRBJ1-6 | TRBD1 | TRBV19 | - | CASSLPGQGANSPLHF | TGTGCCAGTAGTCTACCGGGACAGGGGGCAAATTCACCCCTCCACTTT
18 | TRBJ2-5 | TRBD2 | TRBV11-2 | - | CASSLLRLAGGVQETQYF | TGTGCCAGCAGCTTATTAAGACTAGCGGGGGGTGTCCAAGAGACCCAGTACTTC
14 | TRBJ1-2 | TRBD1 | TRBV7-9 | - | CASSLVQGAYGYTF | TGTGCCAGCAGCTTAGTACAGGGGGCCTATGGCTACACCTTC
15 | TRBJ2-4 | TRBD1 | TRBV6-6 | - | CASSGQGPSKNIQYF | TGTGCCAGCAGCGGACAGGGGCCATCCAAAAACATTCAGTACTTC
16 | TRBJ1-5 | - | TRBV21-1 | - | CASKNTGSASNQPQHF | TGTGCCAGCAAAAACACAGGGTCTGCAAGCAATCAGCCCCAGCATTTT
15 | TRBJ1-3 | - | TRBV6-5 | - | CASSYGGGSGNTIYF | TGTGCCAGCAGTTACGGGGGGGGATCTGGAAACACCATATATTTT
15 | TRBJ1-5 | TRBD1 | TRBV28 | - | CASSFRQGSNQPQHF | TGTGCCAGCAGTTTCAGACAGGGGAGCAATCAGCCCCAGCATTTT